The 2 T cell receptor beta chains below were found in one sample sequenced in a study of radiotherapy plus CTLA-4 blockade in lung cancer. The protocol was immunoSEQ multiplex PCR, while the TCRdb copy is restricted to in-frame clones and leaves out a portion. The data contain 43,000 or so clones, 63% of them singletons. The sequenced sample was peripheral blood, obtained from a patient treated with radiotherapy plus ipilimumab. These receptors were collected from a human donor with non-small cell lung cancer who had a partial response to radiotherapy plus ipilimumab.

The chain uses TRBV11-1 and TRBJ2-7; a weak D match, TRBD2 (6 bases). Germline V CDR1 and CDR2: SGHAT, FQDESV (reference sequence). The CDR3 sequence is 13 residues long. Trimming removed 8 bases from V and 6 bases from J, with 17 bases in between. The CDR3 sequence: CASAKGLNSEQYF. The CDR3 bases are TGTGCCAGCGCAAAAGGACTAAACTCCGAGCAGTACTTC.

This clone showed up just a few times. The chain carries TRBV18 and TRBJ1-1; unclear D gene. The CDR3 has 13 amino acids. V lost 1 base, J lost 5 bases, and 8 bases lay in between. Germline CDR1 is KGHSH and CDR2 is LQKENI. The CDR3 is CASSPLQLTEAFF. CDR3 nucleotides: TGTGCCAGCTCACCACTACAGTTAACTGAAGCTTTCTTT.